What follows describes a single TCR beta chain. Its antigen remains unknown. Assay used: immunoSEQ multiplex PCR; TCRdb lists only in-frame clones, some missing. Among about 20,000 clones, about 81% were seen once, and the ten largest hold 30% to 35%. The CDR3 totals 15 residues. The J segment lost 3 bases and the V segment lost 6 bases, leaving 8 bases of the junction unmatched. Germline V gene sequence: CDR1 MNHNY, CDR2 SVGAGI (reference sequence). This record comes from a study of EBV T-cell therapy then PD-1 blockade in nasopharyngeal carcinoma. Time point denoted: 266 days after commencement of treatment, after nivolumab therapy. Treatment in this sample: AdE1-LMPpoly-expanded autologous EBV-specific T-cell therapy followed by anti-PD-1 nivolumab.

The chain carries TRBV6-6 and TRBJ1-1; 9 bases line up with TRBD1. The sample consisted of CD8+ T cells from blood, taken at approximately day 260 from a patient whose treatment included autologous EBV-specific T cells and nivolumab. The TCR sequence derives from a man in his forties with nasopharyngeal carcinoma. The CDR3 DNA reads TGTGCCAGCAGATACCCCGGGACAGGGCACACTGAAGCTTTCTTT. Translated: CASRYPGTGHTEAFF.